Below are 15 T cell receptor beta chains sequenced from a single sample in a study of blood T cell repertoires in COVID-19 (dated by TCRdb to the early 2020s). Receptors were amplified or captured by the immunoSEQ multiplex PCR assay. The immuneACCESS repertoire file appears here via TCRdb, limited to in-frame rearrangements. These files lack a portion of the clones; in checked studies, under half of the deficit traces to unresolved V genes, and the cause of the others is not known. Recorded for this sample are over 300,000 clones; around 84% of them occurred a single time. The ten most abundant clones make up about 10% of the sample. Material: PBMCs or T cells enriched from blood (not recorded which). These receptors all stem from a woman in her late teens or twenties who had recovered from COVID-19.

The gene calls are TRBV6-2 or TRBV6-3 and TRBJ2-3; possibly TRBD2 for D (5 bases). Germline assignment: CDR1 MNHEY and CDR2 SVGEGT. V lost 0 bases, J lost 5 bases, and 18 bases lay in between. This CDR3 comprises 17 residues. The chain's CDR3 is CASSYSFARAVIDTQYF. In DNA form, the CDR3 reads TGTGCCAGCAGTTACTCGTTTGCGCGGGCCGTGATAGATACGCAGTATTTT.

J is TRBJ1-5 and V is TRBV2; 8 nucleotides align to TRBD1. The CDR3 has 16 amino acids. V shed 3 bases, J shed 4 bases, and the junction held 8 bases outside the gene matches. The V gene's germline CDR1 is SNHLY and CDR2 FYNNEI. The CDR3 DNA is TGTGCCAGCAGTGAGCAGGGGGCGCGTATAAATCAGCCCCAGCATTTT. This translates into CASSEQGARINQPQHF.

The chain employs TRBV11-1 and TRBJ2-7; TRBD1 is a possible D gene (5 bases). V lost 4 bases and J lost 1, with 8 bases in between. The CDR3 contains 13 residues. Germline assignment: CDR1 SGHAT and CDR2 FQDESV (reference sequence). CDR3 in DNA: TGTGCCAGCAGCTCGGACAATTCCTACGAGCAGTACTTC. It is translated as CASSSDNSYEQYF.

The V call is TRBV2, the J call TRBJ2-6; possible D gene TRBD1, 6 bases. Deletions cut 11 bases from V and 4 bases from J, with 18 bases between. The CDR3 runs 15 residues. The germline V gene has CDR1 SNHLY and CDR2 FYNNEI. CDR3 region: CASKRGSPGANVLTF. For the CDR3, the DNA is TGTGCCTCCAAGAGGGGGAGTCCCGGGGCCAACGTCCTGACTTTC.

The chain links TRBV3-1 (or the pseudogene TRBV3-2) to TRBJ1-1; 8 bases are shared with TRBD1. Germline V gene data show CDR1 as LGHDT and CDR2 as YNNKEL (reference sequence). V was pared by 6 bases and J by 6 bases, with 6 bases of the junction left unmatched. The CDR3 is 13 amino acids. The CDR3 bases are TGTGCCAGCAGTCCGACAGGGGTGGCTGAAGCTTTCTTT. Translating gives CASSPTGVAEAFF.

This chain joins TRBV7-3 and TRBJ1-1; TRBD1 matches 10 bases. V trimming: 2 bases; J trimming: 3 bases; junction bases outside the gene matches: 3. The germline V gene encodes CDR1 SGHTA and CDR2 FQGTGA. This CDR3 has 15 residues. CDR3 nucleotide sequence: TGTGCCAGCAGCTTATATGGGACAGGGGACACTGAAGCTTTCTTT. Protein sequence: CASSLYGTGDTEAFF.

This CDR3 reads CASSPDRGRSRLNTEAFF. The CDR3 coding sequence is TGTGCCAGCAGCCCCGACAGGGGGCGGAGTAGGTTGAACACTGAAGCTTTCTTT. The chain is built from TRBV7-9 and TRBJ1-1; 10 bases map to TRBD1. Germline V lookup: CDR1 SEHNR, CDR2 FQNEAQ (reference sequence). Trimming took 5 bases from V and 0 from J; bases not matched to a gene: 12. The CDR3 totals 18 residues. Together with reference TRBV7-9 and TRBJ1-1, the CDR3 gives the full variable domain: DTGVSQNPRHKITKRGQNVTFRCDPISEHNRLYWYRQTLGQGPEFLTYFQNEAQLEKSRLLSDRFSAERPKGSFSTLEIQRTEQGDSAMYLCASSPDRGRSRLNTEAFFGQGTRLTVV.

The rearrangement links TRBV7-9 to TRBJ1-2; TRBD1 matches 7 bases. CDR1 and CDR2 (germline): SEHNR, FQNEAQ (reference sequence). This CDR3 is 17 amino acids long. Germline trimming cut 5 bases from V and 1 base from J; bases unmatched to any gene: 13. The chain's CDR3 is CASSQPDRASYNYGYTF. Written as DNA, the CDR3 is TGTGCCAGCAGCCAACCCGACAGGGCCTCCTATAACTATGGCTACACCTTC. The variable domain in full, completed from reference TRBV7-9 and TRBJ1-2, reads DTGVSQNPRHKITKRGQNVTFRCDPISEHNRLYWYRQTLGQGPEFLTYFQNEAQLEKSRLLSDRFSAERPKGSFSTLEIQRTEQGDSAMYLCASSQPDRASYNYGYTFGSGTRLTVV.

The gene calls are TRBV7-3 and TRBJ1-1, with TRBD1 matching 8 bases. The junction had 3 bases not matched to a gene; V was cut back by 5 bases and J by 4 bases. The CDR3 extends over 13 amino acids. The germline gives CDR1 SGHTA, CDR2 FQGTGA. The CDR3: CASSATGGTEAFF. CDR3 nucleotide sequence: TGTGCCAGCAGCGCTACAGGGGGCACTGAAGCTTTCTTT.

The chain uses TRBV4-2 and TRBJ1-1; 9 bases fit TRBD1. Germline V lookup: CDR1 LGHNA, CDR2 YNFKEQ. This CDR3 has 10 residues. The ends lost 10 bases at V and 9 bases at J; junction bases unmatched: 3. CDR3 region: CATGQGQAFF. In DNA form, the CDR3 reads TGTGCCACCGGACAGGGGCAAGCTTTCTTT.

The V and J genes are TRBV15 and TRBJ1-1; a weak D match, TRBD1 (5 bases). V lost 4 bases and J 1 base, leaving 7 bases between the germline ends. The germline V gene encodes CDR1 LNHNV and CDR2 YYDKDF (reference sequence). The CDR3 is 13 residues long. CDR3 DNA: TGTGCCACCAGCACCAGGGAGAACACTGAAGCTTTCTTT. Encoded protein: CATSTRENTEAFF.

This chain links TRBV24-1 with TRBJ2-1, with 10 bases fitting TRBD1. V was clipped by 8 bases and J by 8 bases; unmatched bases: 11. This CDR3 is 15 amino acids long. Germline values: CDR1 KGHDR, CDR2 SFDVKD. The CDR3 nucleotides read TGTGCCACCACTCGGGGGACAGGGGATAACGATGAGCAGTTCTTC. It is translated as CATTRGTGDNDEQFF.

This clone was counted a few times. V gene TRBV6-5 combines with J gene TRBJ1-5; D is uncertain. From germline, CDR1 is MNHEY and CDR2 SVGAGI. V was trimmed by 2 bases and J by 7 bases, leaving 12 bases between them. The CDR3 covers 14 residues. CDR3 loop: CASSYVWAGQPQHF. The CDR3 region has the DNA TGTGCCAGCAGTTACGTCTGGGCTGGGCAGCCCCAGCATTTT.

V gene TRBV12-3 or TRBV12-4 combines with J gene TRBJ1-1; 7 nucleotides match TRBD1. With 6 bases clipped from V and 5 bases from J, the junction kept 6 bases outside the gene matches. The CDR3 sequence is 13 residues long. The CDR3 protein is CASRATGVTEAFF. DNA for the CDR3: TGTGCCAGCAGGGCAACAGGGGTTACTGAAGCTTTCTTT.

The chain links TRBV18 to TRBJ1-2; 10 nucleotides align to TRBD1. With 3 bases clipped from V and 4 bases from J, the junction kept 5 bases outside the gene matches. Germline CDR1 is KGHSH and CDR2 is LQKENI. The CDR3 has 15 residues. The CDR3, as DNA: TGTGCCAGCTCACCTTCCGGGACAGGGGCCTATGGCTACACCTTC. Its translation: CASSPSGTGAYGYTF.